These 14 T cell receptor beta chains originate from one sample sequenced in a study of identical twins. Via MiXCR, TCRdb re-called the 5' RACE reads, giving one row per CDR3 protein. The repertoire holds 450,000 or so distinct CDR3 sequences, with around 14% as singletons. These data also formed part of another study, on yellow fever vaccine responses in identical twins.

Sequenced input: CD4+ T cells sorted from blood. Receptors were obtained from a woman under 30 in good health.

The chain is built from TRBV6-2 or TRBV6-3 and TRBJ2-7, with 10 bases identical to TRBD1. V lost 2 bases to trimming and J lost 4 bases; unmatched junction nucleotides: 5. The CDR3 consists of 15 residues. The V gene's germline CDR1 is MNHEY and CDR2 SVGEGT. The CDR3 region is CASSYAGTGAYEQYF. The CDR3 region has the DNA TGTGCCAGCAGTTACGCCGGGACAGGGGCGTACGAGCAGTACTTC.

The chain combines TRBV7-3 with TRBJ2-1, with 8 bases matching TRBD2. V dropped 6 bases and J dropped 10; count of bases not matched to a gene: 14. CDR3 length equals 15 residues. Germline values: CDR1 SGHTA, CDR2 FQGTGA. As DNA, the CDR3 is TGTGCCAGCAGGCAAATAGCGGGGTCCTTTGGGGAGCAGTTCTTC. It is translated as CASRQIAGSFGEQFF.

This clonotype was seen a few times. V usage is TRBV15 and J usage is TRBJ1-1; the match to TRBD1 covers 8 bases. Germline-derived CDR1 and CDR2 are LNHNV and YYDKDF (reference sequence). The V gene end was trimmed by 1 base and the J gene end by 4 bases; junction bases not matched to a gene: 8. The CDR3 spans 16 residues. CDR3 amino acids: CATSRASDRGSTEAFF. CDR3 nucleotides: TGTGCCACCAGCAGAGCCAGCGACAGGGGCAGCACTGAAGCTTTCTTT.

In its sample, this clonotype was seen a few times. The CDR3 DNA follows: TGTGCCACCAGCAGAGACTACGCGTCTGGGACAGGACTACGTACAGATACGCAGTATTTT. Its translation: CATSRDYASGTGLRTDTQYF. The rearrangement uses TRBV15 and TRBJ2-3, with 8 bases that match TRBD1. From germline, CDR1 is LNHNV and CDR2 YYDKDF (reference sequence). This CDR3 comprises 20 residues. Trimming at V came to 0 bases and at J to 3 bases, leaving 17 bases not matched to a gene.

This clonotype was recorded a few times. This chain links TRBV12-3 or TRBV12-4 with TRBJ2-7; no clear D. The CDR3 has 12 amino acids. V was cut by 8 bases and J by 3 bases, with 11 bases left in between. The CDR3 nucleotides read TGTGCCAGCTTCGGACCGAACTACGAGCAGTACTTC. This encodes CASFGPNYEQYF.

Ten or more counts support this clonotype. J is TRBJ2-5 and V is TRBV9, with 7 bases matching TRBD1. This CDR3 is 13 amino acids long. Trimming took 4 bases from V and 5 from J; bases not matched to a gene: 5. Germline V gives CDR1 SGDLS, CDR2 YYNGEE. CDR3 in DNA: TGTGCCAGCAGCCAGGGACAGAGGGAGACCCAGTACTTC. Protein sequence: CASSQGQRETQYF.

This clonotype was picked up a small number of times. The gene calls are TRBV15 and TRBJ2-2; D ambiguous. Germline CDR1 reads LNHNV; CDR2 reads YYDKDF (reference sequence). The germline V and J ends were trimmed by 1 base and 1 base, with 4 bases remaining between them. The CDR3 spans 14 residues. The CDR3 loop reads CATSRGRNTGELFF. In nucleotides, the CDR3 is TGTGCCACCAGCAGAGGACGGAACACCGGGGAGCTGTTTTTT.

CDR3 bases: TGTGCCAGCTCGCGCCCGACTAGCTTTCACGGGGAGCTGTTTTTT. This sequence encodes CASSRPTSFHGELFF. The J gene is TRBJ2-2, the V gene TRBV18; TRBD2 aligns across 7 bases. This CDR3 spans 15 amino acids. The germline gives CDR1 KGHSH, CDR2 LQKENI. Trimming removed 6 bases from V and 7 bases from J; junction bases left unmatched: 11.

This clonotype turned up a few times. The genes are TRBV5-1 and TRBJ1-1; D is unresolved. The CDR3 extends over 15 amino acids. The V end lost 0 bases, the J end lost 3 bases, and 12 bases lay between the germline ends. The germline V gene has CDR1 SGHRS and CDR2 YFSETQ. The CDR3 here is CASSLDVLRDTEAFF. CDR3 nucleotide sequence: TGCGCCAGCAGCTTGGATGTGCTAAGGGACACTGAAGCTTTCTTT. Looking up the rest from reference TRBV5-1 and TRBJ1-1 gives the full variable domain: KAGVTQTPRYLIKTRGQQVTLSCSPISGHRSVSWYQQTPGQGLQFLFEYFSETQRNKGNFPGRFSGRQFSNSRSEMNVSTLELGDSALYLCASSLDVLRDTEAFFGQGTRLTVV.

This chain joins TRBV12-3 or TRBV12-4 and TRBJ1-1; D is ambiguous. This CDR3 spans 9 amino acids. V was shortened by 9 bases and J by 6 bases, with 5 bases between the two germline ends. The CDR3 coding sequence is TGTGCCAGTCCTCCTGAAGCTTTCTTT. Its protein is CASPPEAFF.

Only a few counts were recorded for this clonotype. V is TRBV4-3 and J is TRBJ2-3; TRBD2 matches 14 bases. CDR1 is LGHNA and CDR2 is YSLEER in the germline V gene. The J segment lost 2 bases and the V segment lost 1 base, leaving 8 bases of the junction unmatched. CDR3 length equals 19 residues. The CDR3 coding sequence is TGCGCCAGCAGCCAAGGCCCCGGGACTAGCGGGGGACCCACAGATACGCAGTATTTT. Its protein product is CASSQGPGTSGGPTDTQYF.

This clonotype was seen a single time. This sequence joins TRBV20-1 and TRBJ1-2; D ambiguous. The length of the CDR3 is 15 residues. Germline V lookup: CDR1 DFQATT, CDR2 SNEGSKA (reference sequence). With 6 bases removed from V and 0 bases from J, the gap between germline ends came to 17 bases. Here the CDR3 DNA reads TGCAGTGCAAGGATGAGAGACACCGCTAACTATGGCTACACCTTC. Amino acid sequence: CSARMRDTANYGYTF.

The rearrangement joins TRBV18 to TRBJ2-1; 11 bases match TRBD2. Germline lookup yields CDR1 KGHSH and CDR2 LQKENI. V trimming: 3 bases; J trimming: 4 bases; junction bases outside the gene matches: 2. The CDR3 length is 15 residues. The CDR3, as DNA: TGTGCCAGCTCACCGGGACTAGCGGAATACAATGAGCAGTTCTTC. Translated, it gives CASSPGLAEYNEQFF.

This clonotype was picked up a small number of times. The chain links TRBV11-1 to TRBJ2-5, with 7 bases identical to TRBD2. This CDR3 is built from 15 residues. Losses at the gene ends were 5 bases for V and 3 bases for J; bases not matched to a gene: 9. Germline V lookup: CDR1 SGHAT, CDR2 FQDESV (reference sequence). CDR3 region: CASSHNAAGEETQYF. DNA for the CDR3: TGTGCCAGCAGCCACAATGCGGCGGGAGAAGAGACCCAGTACTTC.